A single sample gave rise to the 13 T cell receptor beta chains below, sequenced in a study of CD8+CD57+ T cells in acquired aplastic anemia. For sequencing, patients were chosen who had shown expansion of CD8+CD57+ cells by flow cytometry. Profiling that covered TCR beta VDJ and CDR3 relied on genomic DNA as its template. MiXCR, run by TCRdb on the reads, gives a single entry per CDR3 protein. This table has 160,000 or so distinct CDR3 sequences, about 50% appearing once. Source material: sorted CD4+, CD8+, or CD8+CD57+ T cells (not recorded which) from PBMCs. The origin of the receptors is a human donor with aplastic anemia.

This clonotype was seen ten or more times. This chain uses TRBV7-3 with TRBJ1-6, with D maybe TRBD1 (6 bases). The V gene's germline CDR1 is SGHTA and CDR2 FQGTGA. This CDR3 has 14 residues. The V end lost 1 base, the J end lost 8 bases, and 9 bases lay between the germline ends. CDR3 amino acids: CASSLSHRDSPLHF. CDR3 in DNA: TGTGCCAGCAGCTTAAGCCACAGGGATTCACCCCTCCACTTT.

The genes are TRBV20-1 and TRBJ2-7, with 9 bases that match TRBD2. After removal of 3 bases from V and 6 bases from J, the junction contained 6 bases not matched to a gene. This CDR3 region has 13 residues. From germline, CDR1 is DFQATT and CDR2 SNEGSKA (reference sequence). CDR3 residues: CSASRLAGSEQYF. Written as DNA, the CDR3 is TGCAGTGCTAGTCGGCTAGCGGGGTCCGAGCAGTACTTC.

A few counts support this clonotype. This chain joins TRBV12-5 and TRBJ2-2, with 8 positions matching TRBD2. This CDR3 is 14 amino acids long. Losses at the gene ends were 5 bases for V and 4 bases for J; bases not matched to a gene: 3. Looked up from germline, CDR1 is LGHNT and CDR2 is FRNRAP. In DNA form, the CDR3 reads TGTGCTAGTGGTCGGGAGGGTACCACCGGGGAGCTGTTTTTT. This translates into CASGREGTTGELFF.

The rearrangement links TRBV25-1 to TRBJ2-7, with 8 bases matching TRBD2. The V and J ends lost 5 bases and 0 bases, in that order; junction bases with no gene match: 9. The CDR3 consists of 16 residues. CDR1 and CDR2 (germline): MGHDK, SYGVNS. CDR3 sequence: CASSFQLAGYSYEQYF. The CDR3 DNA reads TGTGCCAGCAGTTTTCAGCTAGCGGGTTACTCCTACGAGCAGTACTTC.

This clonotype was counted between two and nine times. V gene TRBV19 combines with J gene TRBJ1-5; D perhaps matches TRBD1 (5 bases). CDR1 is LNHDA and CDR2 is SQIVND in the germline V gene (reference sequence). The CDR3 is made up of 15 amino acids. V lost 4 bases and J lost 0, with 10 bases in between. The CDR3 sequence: CASSRDGYSNQPQHF. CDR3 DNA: TGTGCCAGTAGTAGGGACGGCTATAGCAATCAGCCCCAGCATTTT. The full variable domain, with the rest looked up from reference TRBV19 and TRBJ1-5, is DGGITQSPKYLFRKEGQNVTLSCEQNLNHDAMYWYRQDPGQGLRLIYYSQIVNDFQKGDIAEGYSVSREKKESFPLTVTSAQKNPTAFYLCASSRDGYSNQPQHFGDGTRLSIL.

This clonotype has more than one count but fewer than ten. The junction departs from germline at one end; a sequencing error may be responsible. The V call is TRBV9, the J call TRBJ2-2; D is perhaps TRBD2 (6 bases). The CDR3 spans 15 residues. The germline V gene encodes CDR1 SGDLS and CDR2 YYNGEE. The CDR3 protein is CASSEAGGPTGEPFF. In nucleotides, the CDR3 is TGTGCCAGCAGCGAGGCCGGAGGGCCCACCGGGGAGCCGTTTTTT.

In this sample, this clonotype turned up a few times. For the CDR3, the DNA is TGTGCCAGCAGTGAAGTTAGGGCTATGGACAATCAGCCCCAGCATTTT. Encoded protein: CASSEVRAMDNQPQHF. V usage is TRBV6-1 and J usage is TRBJ1-5; no firm D call. The V gene's germline CDR1 is MNHNS and CDR2 SASEGT. CDR3 length equals 16 residues. V lost 1 base and J lost 3, with 13 bases in between.

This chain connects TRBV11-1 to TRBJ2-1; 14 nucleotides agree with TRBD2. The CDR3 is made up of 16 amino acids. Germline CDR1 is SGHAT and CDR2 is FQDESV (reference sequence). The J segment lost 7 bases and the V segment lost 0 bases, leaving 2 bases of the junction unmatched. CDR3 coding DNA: TGTGCCAGCAGCTTAGCGGGACTAGCGGGAGTGAATGAGCAGTTCTTC. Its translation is CASSLAGLAGVNEQFF.

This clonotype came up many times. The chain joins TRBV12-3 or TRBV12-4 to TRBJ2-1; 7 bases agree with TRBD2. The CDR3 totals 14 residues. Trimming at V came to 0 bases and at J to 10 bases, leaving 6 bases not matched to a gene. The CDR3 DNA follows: TGTGCCAGCAGTTTAGCGCACGGGCGGGGGGAGCAGTTCTTC. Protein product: CASSLAHGRGEQFF.

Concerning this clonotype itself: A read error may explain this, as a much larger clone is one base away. CDR3 loop: CTSSFSGHEQFF. CDR3 DNA: TGTACCAGCAGTTTTTCAGGGCATGAGCAGTTCTTC. The gene calls are TRBV12-3 or TRBV12-4 and TRBJ2-1; TRBD1 might be the D (5 bases). This CDR3 region has 12 residues.

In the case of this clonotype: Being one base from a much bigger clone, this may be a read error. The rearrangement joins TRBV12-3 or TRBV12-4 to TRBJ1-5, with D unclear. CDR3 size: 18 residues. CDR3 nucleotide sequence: TGTGCCATCAGTTTTCAGTTCGGTCGGTGGGCGAGCAATCAGCCCCAGCATTTT. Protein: CAISFQFGRWASNQPQHF.

The CDR3 is CASSEYNSDGRFF. The CDR3 DNA follows: TGTGCCAGCAGTGAATATAATAGTGATGGAAGGTTCTTC. The V and J genes are TRBV25-1 and TRBJ2-1; D is uncertain. The CDR3 has 13 residues. CDR1 and CDR2 (germline): MGHDK, SYGVNS. V lost 0 bases to trimming and J lost 15 bases, with 15 bases between them.

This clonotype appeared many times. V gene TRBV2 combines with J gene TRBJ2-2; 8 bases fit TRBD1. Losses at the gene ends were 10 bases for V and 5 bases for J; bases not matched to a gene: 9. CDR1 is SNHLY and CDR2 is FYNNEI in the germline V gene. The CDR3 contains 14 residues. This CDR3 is CAIYDRGGTGELFF. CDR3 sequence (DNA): TGTGCCATCTACGACAGGGGCGGAACCGGGGAGCTGTTTTTT. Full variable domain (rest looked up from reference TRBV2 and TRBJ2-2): EPEVTQTPSHQVTQMGQEVILRCVPISNHLYFYWYRQILGQKVEFLVSFYNNEISEKSEIFDDQFSVERPDGSNFTLKIRSTKLEDSAMYFCAIYDRGGTGELFFGEGSRLTVL.